Listed below are T cell receptor beta chains from one sample, sequenced in a study of blood T cell repertoires in COVID-19. Only in-frame clones appear in the TCRdb table, and some are missing; sequencing was by immunoSEQ multiplex PCR. The sample holds 110,000 to 150,000 clones, 88% seen once. Source material: peripheral blood. The receptors come from a woman aged 55-75 years with acute or convalescent COVID-19. CDR3s include the opening cysteine and the closing phenylalanine or tryptophan. The order of the fields is J gene, V gene, CDR3 protein.

>TRBJ2-7|TRBV6-5
CAVAGGPGYEQYF
>TRBJ2-1|TRBV5-5
CASSFSGGPSNEQFF
>TRBJ1-1|TRBV2
CASTPGQDTEAFF
>TRBJ1-2|TRBV5-4
CASSWGDRAWYGYTF
>TRBJ1-2|TRBV20-1
CSARNQGGYTF
>TRBJ2-2|TRBV29-1
CSVGGNLNTGELFF
>TRBJ1-1|TRBV5-6
CASSLYWQGSRRNTEAFF
>TRBJ2-4|TRBV5-6
CASSSGQNLKNIQYF
>TRBJ1-1|TRBV28
CASSPGTGDYTEAFF
>TRBJ1-1|TRBV5-6
CASSVGREMNTEAFF
>TRBJ1-2|TRBV30
CAWNSPGNYGYTF
>TRBJ2-3|TRBV24-1
CATSDPGQGADTQYF
>TRBJ2-3|TRBV6-5
CASASLAVSTDTQYF
>TRBJ1-1|TRBV4-1
CASSQENGQGHTEAFF
>TRBJ2-5|TRBV11-2
CASSFTLGEGETQYF
>TRBJ1-5|TRBV10-3
CATKQGYGQPQHF
>TRBJ1-5|TRBV12-3/TRBV12-4
CASSFSKIMPQHF
>TRBJ2-7|TRBV27
CASSLSGLTPYEQYF
>TRBJ2-3|TRBV28
CASLTPAGDRNTQYF
>TRBJ1-2|TRBV18
CASSPAIRTGGYGYTF
>TRBJ1-1|TRBV3-1/TRBV3-2
CASSQVTGGGTEAFF
>TRBJ2-6|TRBV7-2
CASSTVGGANVLTF
>TRBJ2-5|TRBV11-3
CASSLGQGGKTQYF
>TRBJ1-6|TRBV4-3
CASSQEPGWNNSPLHF
>TRBJ2-3|TRBV6-5
CASSWASGNTDTQYF
>TRBJ1-1|TRBV5-6
CASSLLGTAAAQAFF
>TRBJ2-7|TRBV9
CASSVGTELYEQYF
>TRBJ2-3|TRBV4-1
CASSQGYTRGTRTDTQYF
>TRBJ2-6|TRBV7-3
CASSLTGQGSTGANVLTF
>TRBJ2-7|TRBV4-1
CASSQAGQGIYEQYF
>TRBJ1-1|TRBV10-1
CASPDRTLEAFF
>TRBJ2-3|TRBV7-8
CASSFLLAGADTQYF
>TRBJ2-7|TRBV7-2
CASSLYLGGQYEQYF
>TRBJ1-6|TRBV6-1
CASSESPGGAGSPLHF
>TRBJ1-4|TRBV5-6
CASSLVGANEKLFF
>TRBJ1-1|TRBV6-5
CASNNWRVGTEAFF
>TRBJ2-5|TRBV5-4
CASSEASDRQETQYF